Listed here is a single TCR beta chain. Its binding antigen is unknown. Per-base quality was not reported, and no clone a single base away is much larger than it. This sample is part of a study of control samples from healthy donors and cancer patients (dated by TCRdb to the early 2020s). V has 4 bases trimmed and J has 0 bases trimmed; junction bases matching no gene number 7. Counted from cysteine to phenylalanine, this CDR3 has 16 amino acids. Just the 48-base CDR3 DNA is kept, in frame starting at base 1. CDR1 and CDR2 are drawn from the germline V gene: SGHRS, YFSETQ. Library generation was performed with the immunoSEQ multiplex PCR assay. Drawn from immuneACCESS, this table holds only the in-frame rearrangements with V and J called that TCRdb kept. Clones are partly lost; checked studies trace under half to an unresolved V gene and leave the rest unexplained. The sample profile shows 150,000 to 200,000 clones; almost 90% of them were found once. Over 1.5% of the sample comes from the top ten.

The chain links TRBV5-1 with TRBJ1-3, with TRBD1 identical over 7 junction bases. The sequence was obtained from a man aged 18 to 30 in good health. Sequencing was done on a sample of blood. CDR3 protein: CASSLGQADSGNTIYF. The DNA reads TGCGCCAGCAGCCTAGGACAGGCCGACTCTGGAAACACCATATATTTT.